Presented here are 12 T cell receptor beta chains from one specimen sequenced in a study of T cells in Graves' hyperthyroidism and ophthalmopathy. From RNA transcripts, TCR beta CDR3 regions were amplified. Researchers ran a first-round RT-PCR on the TCR CDR3 using the HTBI primer set. TCRdb independently ran MiXCR on the multiplex PCR reads; one entry per CDR3 protein. The sample consists of hundreds of thousands of distinct CDR3 sequences, 38% of them appearing once. Specimen: blood. Receptors were obtained from a man between 18 and 35 years old with Graves' hyperthyroidism.

V and J are TRBV13 and TRBJ2-7; the match to TRBD2 covers 7 bases. CDR3 length: 15 amino acids. Germline CDR1 PRHDT, CDR2 FYEKMQ (reference sequence). The junction had 7 bases not matched to a gene; V was cut back by 3 bases and J by 2 bases. CDR3 nucleotides: TGTGCCAGCAGCTTGGGGGGAGGGCAAACCTACGAGCAGTACTTC. Translating gives CASSLGGGQTYEQYF.

The gene calls are TRBV4-3 and TRBJ1-1; maybe TRBD1 (6 bases). The CDR3 is 14 residues long. V lost 0 bases to trimming and J lost 8 bases, with 13 bases between them. CDR1 is LGHNA, CDR2 YSLEER, per germline. The CDR3 sequence is CASSQEVEGGEAFF. The CDR3 DNA is TGCGCCAGCAGCCAAGAAGTGGAGGGGGGAGAAGCTTTCTTT.

This clonotype showed up just a few times. The chain has TRBV24-1 and TRBJ2-2; D may be TRBD2 (5 bases). Germline V gives CDR1 KGHDR, CDR2 SFDVKD. The CDR3 is 13 amino acids. Trimming removed 7 bases from V and 4 bases from J, with 9 bases in between. This chain's CDR3 is CATSGEGTGELFF. CDR3 DNA: TGTGCCACCAGCGGGGAAGGCACCGGGGAGCTGTTTTTT.

The V and J genes are TRBV25-1 and TRBJ1-6; D might be TRBD1 (5 bases). The V end was cut by 8 bases, the J end by 4 bases, with 12 bases between. CDR3 length equals 14 residues. The germline CDR1 and CDR2 sequences are MGHDK and SYGVNS. The CDR3 coding sequence is TGTGCCAGCGGCGGGGCAGGTTATAATTCACCCCTCCACTTT. It is translated as CASGGAGYNSPLHF.

A remark on this clonotype: The junction shows a germline mismatch at one end, possibly a read error. This sequence joins TRBV15 and TRBJ1-6; D ambiguous. The V gene's germline CDR1 is LNHNV and CDR2 YYDKDF (reference sequence). There are 13 residues in the CDR3. CDR3 sequence: CATGSALNSPLHF. CDR3 coding DNA: TGTGCCACCGGCAGCGCACTCAATTCACCCCTCCACTTT. Full variable domain (missing parts from reference TRBV15 and TRBJ1-6): DAMVIQNPRYQVTQFGKPVTLSCSQTLNHNVMYWYQQKSSQAPKLLFHYYDKDFNNEADTPDNFQSRRPNTSFCFLDIRSPGLGDTAMYLCATGSALNSPLHFGNGTRLTVT.

The chain uses TRBV2 and TRBJ1-6, with D perhaps TRBD1 (6 bases). V was clipped by 9 bases and J by 10 bases, with 10 bases between them. The CDR3 extends over 11 amino acids. CDR1 SNHLY and CDR2 FYNNEI come from the germline V gene. The DNA of the CDR3 is TGTGCCAGACAGGGTACCTCACCCCTCCACTTT. Protein: CARQGTSPLHF.

A few counts support this clonotype. The chain joins TRBV7-2 to TRBJ1-6, with D perhaps TRBD1 (5 bases). Trimming shortened V by 4 bases and J by 9 bases, and 16 bases separated the two germline ends. Germline V CDR1 and CDR2: SGHTA, FQGNSA. The CDR3 contains 15 residues. The CDR3 DNA reads as TGTGCCAGCAGCTGGGGGGGGGGAGGGAGTTCACCCCTCCACTTT. This translates into CASSWGGGGSSPLHF.

This clonotype showed up many times. This sequence joins TRBV20-1 and TRBJ1-5; TRBD1 is a possible D gene (5 bases). CDR3 length: 12 residues. Germline CDR1 is DFQATT and CDR2 is SNEGSKA (reference sequence). V shed 2 bases and J shed 5 bases, with 7 bases lying between them. The CDR3 region is CSARSTDQPQHF. CDR3 DNA sequence: TGCAGTGCTAGATCGACAGATCAGCCCCAGCATTTT.

The J gene is TRBJ2-2, the V gene TRBV7-6; D unresolved. The V gene's germline CDR1 is SGHVS and CDR2 FNYEAQ. The V end lost 5 bases, the J end lost 5 bases, and 12 bases lay between the germline ends. The CDR3 loop spans 14 amino acids. Here the CDR3 DNA reads TGTGCCAGCAGCCATGAGCCGTGGACCGGGGAGCTGTTTTTT. Translation gives CASSHEPWTGELFF. Supplemented by reference TRBV7-6 and TRBJ2-2, the full variable domain reads GAGVSQSPRYKVTKRGQDVALRCDPISGHVSLYWYRQALGQGPEFLTYFNYEAQQDKSGLPNDRFSAERPEGSISTLTIQRTEQRDSAMYRCASSHEPWTGELFFGEGSRLTVL.

Ten or more counts support this clonotype. The gene calls are TRBV13 and TRBJ1-2; unclear D gene. The CDR3 contains 16 residues. Per the germline V gene, CDR1 is PRHDT and CDR2 is FYEKMQ (reference sequence). Trimming took off 0 bases at V and 6 bases at J, with 17 bases between the two ends. The CDR3 is CASSLGWEELDDGYTF. The CDR3 nucleotides read TGTGCCAGCAGCTTAGGTTGGGAGGAGCTGGATGATGGCTACACCTTC. The variable domain in full, with the rest retrieved from reference TRBV13 and TRBJ1-2, is AAGVIQSPRHLIKEKRETATLKCYPIPRHDTVYWYQQGPGQDPQFLISFYEKMQSDKGSIPDRFSAQQFSDYHSELNMSSLELGDSALYFCASSLGWEELDDGYTFGSGTRLTVV.

CDR3 amino acids: CASSERSAGTSGKETQYF. The CDR3 DNA reads as TGTGCCAGCAGTGAAAGGTCGGCCGGGACTAGCGGTAAAGAGACCCAGTACTTC. The rearrangement links TRBV2 to TRBJ2-5; TRBD2 matches at 11 bases. V shed 2 bases, J shed 3 bases, and the junction held 11 bases outside the gene matches. The V gene's germline CDR1 is SNHLY and CDR2 FYNNEI. This CDR3 spans 18 amino acids.

As to this clonotype: A much larger clone lies a single base off, so this may be a read error. The rearrangement joins TRBV10-3 to TRBJ1-1; no reliable D call. Germline V CDR1 and CDR2: ENHRY, SYGVKD. This CDR3 is built from 12 residues. CDR3 bases: TGTGCCATCAGTGATGGGAGGACTGAAGCTTCCTTT. Protein: CAISDGRTEASF.